The clone carrying this T cell receptor (beta chain) has more than one count but fewer than ten. The record originates from a study of blood T cell repertoires in COVID-19. As for the study in general: Donors in the United States, Italy and Spain gave samples during acute or convalescent COVID-19. PBMCs, B-cell-depleted T cells, or T cells provided the cDNA or gDNA that made up the material.

J gave up 5 bases and V 6 bases, and 6 bases lay outside the gene matches. Germline V gene lookup returns CDR1 SGHNT and CDR2 YENEEA. There are 13 residues in the CDR3. Per the authors' pipeline: The assay estimated nucleated cells by amplifying reference gene primers. Clones were read by immunoSEQ multiplex PCR, and TCRdb kept only the in-frame ones, dropping some. V and J calls and clone size are given by that table; D and trimming were obtained from the DNA. The data contain around 50,000 clones, 75% to 80% of them seen just once; the ten biggest clones take up about 20%. This receptor was obtained from a human donor with active or convalescent COVID-19. The donor label of this sample is uncertain. The sequenced sample consisted of peripheral blood. V is TRBV11-3 and J is TRBJ2-5; 7 nucleotides align to TRBD1. CDR3 DNA: TGTGCCAGCAGAGGGGGCGCGGTGGAGACCCAGTACTTC. It yields the protein CASRGGAVETQYF.